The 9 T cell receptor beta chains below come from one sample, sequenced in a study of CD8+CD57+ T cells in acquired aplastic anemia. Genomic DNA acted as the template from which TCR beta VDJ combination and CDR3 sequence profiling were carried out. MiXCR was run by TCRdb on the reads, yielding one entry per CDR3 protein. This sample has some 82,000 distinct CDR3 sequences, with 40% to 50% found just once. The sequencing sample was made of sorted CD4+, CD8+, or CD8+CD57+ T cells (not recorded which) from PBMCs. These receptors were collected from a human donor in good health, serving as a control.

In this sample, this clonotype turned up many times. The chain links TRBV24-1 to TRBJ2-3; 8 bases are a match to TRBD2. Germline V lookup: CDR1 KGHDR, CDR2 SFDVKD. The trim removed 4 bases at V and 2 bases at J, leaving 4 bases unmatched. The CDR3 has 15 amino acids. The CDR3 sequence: CATSDLSGNTDTQYF. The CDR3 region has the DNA TGTGCCACCAGTGACCTTAGCGGGAACACAGATACGCAGTATTTT.

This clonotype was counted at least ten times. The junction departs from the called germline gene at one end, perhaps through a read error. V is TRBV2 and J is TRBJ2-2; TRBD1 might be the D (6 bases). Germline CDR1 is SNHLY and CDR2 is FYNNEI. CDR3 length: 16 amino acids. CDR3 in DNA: TGTGCCAGCGGTGAAACAGGGATTGTGACCACCGGGGAGCTGTTTTTT. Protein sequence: CASGETGIVTTGELFF. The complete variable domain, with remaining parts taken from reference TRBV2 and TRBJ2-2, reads EPEVTQTPSHQVTQMGQEVILRCVPISNHLYFYWYRQILGQKVEFLVSFYNNEISEKSEIFDDQFSVERPDGSNFTLKIRSTKLEDSAMYFCASGETGIVTTGELFFGEGSRLTVL.

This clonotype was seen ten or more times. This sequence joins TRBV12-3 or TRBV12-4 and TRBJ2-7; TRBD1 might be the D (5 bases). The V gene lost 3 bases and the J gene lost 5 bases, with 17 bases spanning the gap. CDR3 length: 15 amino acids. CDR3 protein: CASSFLGLGRDEQYF. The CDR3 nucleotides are TGTGCCAGCAGTTTCCTGGGGCTTGGCCGGGACGAGCAGTACTTC.

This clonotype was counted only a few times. CDR3 in DNA: TGTGCCAGCAGCGAGGGACTAGCGGGGGGGGGTGAGCAGTTCTTC. This gives the protein CASSEGLAGGGEQFF. The rearrangement uses TRBV9 and TRBJ2-1; TRBD2 matches at 16 bases. The CDR3 has 15 residues. CDR1 is SGDLS, CDR2 YYNGEE, per germline. J gave up 9 bases and V 3 bases, and 3 bases lay outside the gene matches. The full variable domain, in which reference TRBV9 and TRBJ2-1 provide the parts outside the CDR3, is DSGVTQTPKHLITATGQRVTLRCSPRSGDLSVYWYQQSLDQGLQFLIQYYNGEERAKGNILERFSAQQFPDLHSELNLSSLELGDSALYFCASSEGLAGGGEQFFGPGTRLTVL.

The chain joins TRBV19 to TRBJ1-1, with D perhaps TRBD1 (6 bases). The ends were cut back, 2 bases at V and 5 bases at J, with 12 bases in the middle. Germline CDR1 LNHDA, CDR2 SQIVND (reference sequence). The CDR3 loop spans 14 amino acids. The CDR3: CASSIPNRVTEAFF. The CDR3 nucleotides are TGTGCCAGTAGTATACCCAACAGGGTTACTGAAGCTTTCTTT.

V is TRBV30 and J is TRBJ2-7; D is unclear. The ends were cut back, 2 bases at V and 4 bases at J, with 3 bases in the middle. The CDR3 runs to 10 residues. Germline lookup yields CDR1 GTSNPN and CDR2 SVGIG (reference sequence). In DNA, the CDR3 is TGTGCCTGGAGTCCATACGAGCAGTACTTC. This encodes CAWSPYEQYF.

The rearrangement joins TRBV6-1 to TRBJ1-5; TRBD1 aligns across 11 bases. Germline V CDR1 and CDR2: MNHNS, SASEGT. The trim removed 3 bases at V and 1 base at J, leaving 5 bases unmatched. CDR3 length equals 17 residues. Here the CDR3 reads CASSEGTGGLSNQPQHF. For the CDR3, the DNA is TGTGCCAGCAGTGAGGGGACAGGGGGTTTGAGCAATCAGCCCCAGCATTTT.

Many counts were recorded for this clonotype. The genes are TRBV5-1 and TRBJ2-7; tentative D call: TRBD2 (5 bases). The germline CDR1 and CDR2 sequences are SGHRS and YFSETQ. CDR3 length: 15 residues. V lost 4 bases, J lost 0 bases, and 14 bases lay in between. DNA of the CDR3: TGCGCCAGCAGCCGGGATCTTGGTGCCTCCTACGAGCAGTACTTC. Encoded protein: CASSRDLGASYEQYF.

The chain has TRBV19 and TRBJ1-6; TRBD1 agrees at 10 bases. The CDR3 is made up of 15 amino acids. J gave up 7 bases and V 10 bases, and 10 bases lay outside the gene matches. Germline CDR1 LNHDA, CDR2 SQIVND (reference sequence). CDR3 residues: CATKYGQGGNSPLHF. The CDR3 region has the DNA TGTGCCACCAAGTACGGACAGGGGGGCAATTCACCCCTCCACTTT.